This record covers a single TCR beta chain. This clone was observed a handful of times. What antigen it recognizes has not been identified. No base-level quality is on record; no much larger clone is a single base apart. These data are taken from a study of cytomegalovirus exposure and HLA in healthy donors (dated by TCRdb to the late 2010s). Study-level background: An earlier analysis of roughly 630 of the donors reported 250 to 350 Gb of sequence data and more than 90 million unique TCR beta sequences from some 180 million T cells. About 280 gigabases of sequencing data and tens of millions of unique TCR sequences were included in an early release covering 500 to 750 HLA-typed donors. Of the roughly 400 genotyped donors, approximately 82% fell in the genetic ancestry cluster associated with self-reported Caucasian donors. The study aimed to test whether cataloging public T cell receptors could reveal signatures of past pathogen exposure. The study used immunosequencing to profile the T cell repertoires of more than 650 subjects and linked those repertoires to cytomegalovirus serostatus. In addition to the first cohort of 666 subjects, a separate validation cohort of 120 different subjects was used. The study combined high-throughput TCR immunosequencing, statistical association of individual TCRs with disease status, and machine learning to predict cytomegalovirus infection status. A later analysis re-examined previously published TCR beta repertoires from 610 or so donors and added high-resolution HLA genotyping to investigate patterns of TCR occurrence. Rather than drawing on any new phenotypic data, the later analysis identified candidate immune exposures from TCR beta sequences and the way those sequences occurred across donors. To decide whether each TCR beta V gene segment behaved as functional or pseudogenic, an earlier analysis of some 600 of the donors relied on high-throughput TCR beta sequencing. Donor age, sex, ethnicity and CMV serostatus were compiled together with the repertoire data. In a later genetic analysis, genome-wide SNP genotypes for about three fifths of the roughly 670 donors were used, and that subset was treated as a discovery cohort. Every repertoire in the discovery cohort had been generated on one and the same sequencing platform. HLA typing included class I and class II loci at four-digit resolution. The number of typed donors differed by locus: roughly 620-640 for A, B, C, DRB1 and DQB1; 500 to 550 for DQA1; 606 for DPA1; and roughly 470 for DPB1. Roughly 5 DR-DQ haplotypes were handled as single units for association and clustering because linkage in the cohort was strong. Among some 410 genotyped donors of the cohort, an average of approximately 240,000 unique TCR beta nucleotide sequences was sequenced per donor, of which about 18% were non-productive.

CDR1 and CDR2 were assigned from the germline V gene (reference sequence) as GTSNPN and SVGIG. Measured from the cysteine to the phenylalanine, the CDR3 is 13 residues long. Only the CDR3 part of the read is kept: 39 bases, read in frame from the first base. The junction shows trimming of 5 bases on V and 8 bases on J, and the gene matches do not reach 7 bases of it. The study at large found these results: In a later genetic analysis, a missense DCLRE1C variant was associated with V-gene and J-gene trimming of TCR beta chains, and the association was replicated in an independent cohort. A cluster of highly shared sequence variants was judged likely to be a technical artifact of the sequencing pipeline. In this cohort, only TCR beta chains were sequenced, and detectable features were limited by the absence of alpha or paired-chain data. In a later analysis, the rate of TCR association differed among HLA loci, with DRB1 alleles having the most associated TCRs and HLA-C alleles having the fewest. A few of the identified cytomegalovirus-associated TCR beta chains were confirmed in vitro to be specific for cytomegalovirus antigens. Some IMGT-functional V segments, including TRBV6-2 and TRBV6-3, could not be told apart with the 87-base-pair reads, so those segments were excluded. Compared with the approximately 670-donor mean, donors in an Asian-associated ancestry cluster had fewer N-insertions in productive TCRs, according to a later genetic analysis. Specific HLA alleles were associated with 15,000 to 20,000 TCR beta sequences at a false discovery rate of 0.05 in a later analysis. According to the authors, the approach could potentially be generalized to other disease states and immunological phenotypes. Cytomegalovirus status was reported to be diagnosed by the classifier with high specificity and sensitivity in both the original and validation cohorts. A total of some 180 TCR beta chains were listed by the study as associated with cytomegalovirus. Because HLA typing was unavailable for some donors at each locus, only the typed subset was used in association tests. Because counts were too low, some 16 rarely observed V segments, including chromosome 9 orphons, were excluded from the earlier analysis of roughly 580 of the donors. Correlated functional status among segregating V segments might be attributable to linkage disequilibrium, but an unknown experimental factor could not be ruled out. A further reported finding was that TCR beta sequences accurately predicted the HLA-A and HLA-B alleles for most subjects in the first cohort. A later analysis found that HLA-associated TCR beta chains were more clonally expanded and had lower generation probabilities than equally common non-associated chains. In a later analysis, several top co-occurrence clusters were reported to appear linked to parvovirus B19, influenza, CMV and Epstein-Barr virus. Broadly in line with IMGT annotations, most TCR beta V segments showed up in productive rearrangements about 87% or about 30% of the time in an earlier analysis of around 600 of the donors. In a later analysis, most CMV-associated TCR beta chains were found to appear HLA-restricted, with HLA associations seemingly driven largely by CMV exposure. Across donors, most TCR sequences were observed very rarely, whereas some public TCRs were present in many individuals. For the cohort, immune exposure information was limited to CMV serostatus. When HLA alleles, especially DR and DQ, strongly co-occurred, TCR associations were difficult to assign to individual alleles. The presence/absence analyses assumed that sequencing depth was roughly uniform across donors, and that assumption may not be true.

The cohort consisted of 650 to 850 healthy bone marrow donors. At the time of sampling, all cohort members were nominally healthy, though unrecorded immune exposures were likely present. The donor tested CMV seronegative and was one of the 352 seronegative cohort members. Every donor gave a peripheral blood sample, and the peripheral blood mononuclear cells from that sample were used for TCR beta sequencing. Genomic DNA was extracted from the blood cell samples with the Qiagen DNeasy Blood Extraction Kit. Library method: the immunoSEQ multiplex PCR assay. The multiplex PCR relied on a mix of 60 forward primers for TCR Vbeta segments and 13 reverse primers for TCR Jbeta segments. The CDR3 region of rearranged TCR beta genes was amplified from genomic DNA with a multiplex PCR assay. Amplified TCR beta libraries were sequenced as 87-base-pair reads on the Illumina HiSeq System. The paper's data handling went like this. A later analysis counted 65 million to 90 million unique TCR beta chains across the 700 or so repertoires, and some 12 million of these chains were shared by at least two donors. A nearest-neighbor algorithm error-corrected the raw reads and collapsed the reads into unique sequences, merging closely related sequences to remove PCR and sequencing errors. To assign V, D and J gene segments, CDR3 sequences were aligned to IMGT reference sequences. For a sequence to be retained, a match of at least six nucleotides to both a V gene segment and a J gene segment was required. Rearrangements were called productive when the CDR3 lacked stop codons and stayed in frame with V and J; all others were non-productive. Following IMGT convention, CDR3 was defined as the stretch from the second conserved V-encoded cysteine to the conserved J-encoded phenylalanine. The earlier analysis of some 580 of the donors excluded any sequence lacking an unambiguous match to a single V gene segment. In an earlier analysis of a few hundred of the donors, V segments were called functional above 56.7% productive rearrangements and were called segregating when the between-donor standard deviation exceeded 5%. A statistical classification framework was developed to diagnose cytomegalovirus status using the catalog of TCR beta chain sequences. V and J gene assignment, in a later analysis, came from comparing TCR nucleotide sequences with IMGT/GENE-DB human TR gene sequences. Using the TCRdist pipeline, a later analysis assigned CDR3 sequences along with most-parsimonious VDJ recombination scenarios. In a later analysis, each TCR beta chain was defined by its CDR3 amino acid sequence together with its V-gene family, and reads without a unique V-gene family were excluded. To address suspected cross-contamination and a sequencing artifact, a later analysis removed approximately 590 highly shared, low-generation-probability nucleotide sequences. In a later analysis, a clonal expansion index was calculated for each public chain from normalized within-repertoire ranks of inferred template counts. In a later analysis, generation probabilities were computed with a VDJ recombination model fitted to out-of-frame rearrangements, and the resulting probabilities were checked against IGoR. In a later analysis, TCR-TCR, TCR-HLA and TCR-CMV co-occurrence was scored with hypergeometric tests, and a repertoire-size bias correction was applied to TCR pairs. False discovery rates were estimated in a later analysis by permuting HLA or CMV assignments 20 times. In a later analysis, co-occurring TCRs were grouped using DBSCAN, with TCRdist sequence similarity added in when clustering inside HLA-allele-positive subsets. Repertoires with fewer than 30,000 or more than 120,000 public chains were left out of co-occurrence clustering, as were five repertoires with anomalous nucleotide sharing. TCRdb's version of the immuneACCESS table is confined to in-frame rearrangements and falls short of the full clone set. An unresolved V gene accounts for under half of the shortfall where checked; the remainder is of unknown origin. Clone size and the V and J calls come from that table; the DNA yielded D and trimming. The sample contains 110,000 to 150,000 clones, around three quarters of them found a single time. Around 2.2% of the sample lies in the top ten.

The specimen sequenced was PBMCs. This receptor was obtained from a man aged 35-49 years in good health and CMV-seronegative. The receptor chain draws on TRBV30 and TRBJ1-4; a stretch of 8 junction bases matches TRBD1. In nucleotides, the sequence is TGTGCCTGGGCCGCTGACAGGGGAGAAAAACTGTTTTTT. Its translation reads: CAWAADRGEKLFF.